A selection of T cell receptor beta chains follows, all from one sample in a study of beta chain features in type 1 diabetes. Some clones are missing from TCRdb's copy, which holds only in-frame ones; the method was immunoSEQ multiplex PCR. The table lists 300,000 to 450,000 clones, roughly a tenth of them singletons, with about 0.64% in the top ten. The sequenced material came from central memory CD4+ T cells from blood. The receptors come from a man aged 25-45 years with type 1 diabetes. CDR3s include the opening cysteine and the closing phenylalanine or tryptophan. Fields, in order: J gene, V gene, CDR3 protein.

j_call: TRBJ2-5; v_call: TRBV6-4; cdr3_aa: CASSGGSPGETQYF
j_call: TRBJ2-7; v_call: TRBV6-1; cdr3_aa: CASSETLHYEQYF
j_call: TRBJ2-7; v_call: TRBV18; cdr3_aa: CASSQVGGVYEQYF
j_call: TRBJ2-4; v_call: TRBV4-2; cdr3_aa: CASSKLGDSNRAKNIQYF
j_call: TRBJ1-2; v_call: TRBV5-5; cdr3_aa: CASIPTRRGGYGYTF
j_call: TRBJ1-3; v_call: TRBV7-2; cdr3_aa: CASSPGTLSGNTIYF
j_call: TRBJ2-1; v_call: TRBV9; cdr3_aa: CASSPTGDSSYNEQFF
j_call: TRBJ2-3; v_call: TRBV29-1; cdr3_aa: CSEGVGADTQYF
j_call: TRBJ1-1; v_call: TRBV6-6; cdr3_aa: CASSSRDQNTEAFF
j_call: TRBJ2-4; v_call: TRBV9; cdr3_aa: CASSVATRQGKNIQYF
j_call: TRBJ2-5; v_call: TRBV4-2; cdr3_aa: CASSPSGQETQYF
j_call: TRBJ1-4; v_call: TRBV27; cdr3_aa: CASSSQGARTNEKLFF
j_call: TRBJ2-7; v_call: TRBV28; cdr3_aa: CASSFPDRDRHEQYF
j_call: TRBJ2-1; v_call: TRBV19; cdr3_aa: CASSSPTSRSYNEQFF
j_call: TRBJ2-1; v_call: TRBV18; cdr3_aa: CASSPHLGAMDEQFF
j_call: TRBJ2-7; v_call: TRBV9; cdr3_aa: CASSVAPGGGAEQYF
j_call: TRBJ2-3; v_call: TRBV5-5; cdr3_aa: CASSFWGGTDTQYF
j_call: TRBJ2-5; v_call: TRBV7-3; cdr3_aa: CASSLREGRETQYF
j_call: TRBJ2-1; v_call: TRBV9; cdr3_aa: CASSARQGAFDNEQFF
j_call: TRBJ2-7; v_call: TRBV2; cdr3_aa: CASRATFHYKQYF
j_call: TRBJ1-1; v_call: TRBV27; cdr3_aa: CASSSFGTQKTEAFF
j_call: TRBJ2-3; v_call: TRBV27; cdr3_aa: CASSSTGVGDTDTQYF
j_call: TRBJ2-3; v_call: TRBV7-9; cdr3_aa: CASSLGGQGMTDTQYF
j_call: TRBJ2-7; v_call: TRBV11-2; cdr3_aa: CASSPLSSYEQYF
j_call: TRBJ2-3; v_call: TRBV2; cdr3_aa: CASSEYGQGVTDTQYF
j_call: TRBJ2-7; v_call: TRBV7-9; cdr3_aa: CASSSGIYEQYF
j_call: TRBJ2-5; v_call: TRBV2; cdr3_aa: CASSGTEYQETQYF
j_call: TRBJ2-2; v_call: TRBV5-6; cdr3_aa: CASSFRDTGELFF
j_call: TRBJ2-1; v_call: TRBV15; cdr3_aa: CATSRERGSYNEQFF
j_call: TRBJ2-5; v_call: TRBV7-7; cdr3_aa: CASSPLGLPQETQYF
j_call: TRBJ2-5; v_call: TRBV7-9; cdr3_aa: CASSLDLYRVSQETQYF
j_call: TRBJ2-7; v_call: TRBV19; cdr3_aa: CASRPTMDRANEQYF
j_call: TRBJ1-2; v_call: TRBV7-8; cdr3_aa: CASSHGQSYFF
j_call: TRBJ1-2; v_call: TRBV25-1; cdr3_aa: CASSEYPGGYTF
j_call: TRBJ2-5; v_call: TRBV5-1; cdr3_aa: CASSFNREETQYF
j_call: TRBJ2-1; v_call: TRBV7-2; cdr3_aa: CASSAPGRNEQFF
j_call: TRBJ2-5; v_call: TRBV11-2; cdr3_aa: CASSLRSETQYF
j_call: TRBJ1-3; v_call: TRBV11-2; cdr3_aa: CASSLDGNTIYF
j_call: TRBJ2-7; v_call: TRBV6-5; cdr3_aa: CASSTAPGQGYEQYF
j_call: TRBJ1-1; v_call: TRBV19; cdr3_aa: CASSTGSTEAFF
j_call: TRBJ1-2; v_call: TRBV10-3; cdr3_aa: CASSPTGHNYGYTF
j_call: TRBJ2-1; v_call: TRBV7-3; cdr3_aa: CASSLKLSANRRGEQFF
j_call: TRBJ1-2; v_call: TRBV2; cdr3_aa: CASSDLSGQGNYGYTF
j_call: TRBJ2-1; v_call: TRBV5-4; cdr3_aa: CASSQESGRAGGQFF
j_call: TRBJ2-1; v_call: TRBV29-1; cdr3_aa: CSAGTSGNLEQFF
j_call: TRBJ1-1; v_call: TRBV27; cdr3_aa: CASWTGPEAFF
j_call: TRBJ2-1; v_call: TRBV7-9; cdr3_aa: CASTGETSYNEQFF
j_call: TRBJ2-7; v_call: TRBV11-3; cdr3_aa: CASSLDQGREVYF
j_call: TRBJ2-1; v_call: TRBV5-1; cdr3_aa: CASSLTGNSYNEQFF
j_call: TRBJ2-7; v_call: TRBV28; cdr3_aa: CASSFPMSAPYF
j_call: TRBJ1-1; v_call: TRBV5-5; cdr3_aa: CASSFFGGFGEAFF
j_call: TRBJ2-7; v_call: TRBV6-5; cdr3_aa: CASSTYSYEQYF
j_call: TRBJ1-2; v_call: TRBV6-5; cdr3_aa: CASRTDRDYGYTF
j_call: TRBJ2-5; v_call: TRBV11-1; cdr3_aa: CASSLEGTETQYF